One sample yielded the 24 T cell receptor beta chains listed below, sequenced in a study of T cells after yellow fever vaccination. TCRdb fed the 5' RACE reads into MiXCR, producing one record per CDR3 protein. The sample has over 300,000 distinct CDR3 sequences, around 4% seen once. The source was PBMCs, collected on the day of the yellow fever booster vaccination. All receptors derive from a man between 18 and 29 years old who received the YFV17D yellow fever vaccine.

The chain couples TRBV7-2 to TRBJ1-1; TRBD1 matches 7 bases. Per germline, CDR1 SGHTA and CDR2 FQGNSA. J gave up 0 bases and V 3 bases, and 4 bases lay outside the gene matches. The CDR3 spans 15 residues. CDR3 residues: CASSLRGQMNTEAFF. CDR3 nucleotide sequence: TGTGCCAGCAGCTTGAGGGGGCAGATGAACACTGAAGCTTTCTTT.

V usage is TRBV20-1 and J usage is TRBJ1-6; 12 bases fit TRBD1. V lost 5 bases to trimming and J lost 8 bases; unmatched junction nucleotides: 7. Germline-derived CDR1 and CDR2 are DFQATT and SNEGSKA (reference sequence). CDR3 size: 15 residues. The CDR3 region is CSAFAGTGGHSPLHF. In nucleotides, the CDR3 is TGCAGTGCTTTTGCCGGGACAGGGGGCCATTCACCCCTCCACTTT.

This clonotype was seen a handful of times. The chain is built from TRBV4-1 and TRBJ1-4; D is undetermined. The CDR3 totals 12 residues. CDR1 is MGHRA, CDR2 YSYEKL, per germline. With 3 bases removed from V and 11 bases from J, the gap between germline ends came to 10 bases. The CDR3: CASSHFGGKLFF. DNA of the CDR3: TGCGCCAGCAGCCACTTTGGTGGGAAACTGTTTTTT.

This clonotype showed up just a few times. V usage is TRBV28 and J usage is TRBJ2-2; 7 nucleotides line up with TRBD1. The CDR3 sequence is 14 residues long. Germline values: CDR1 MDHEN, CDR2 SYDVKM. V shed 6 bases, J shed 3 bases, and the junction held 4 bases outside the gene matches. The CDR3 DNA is TGTGCCAGCAGACTCGGGACAGACACCGGGGAGCTGTTTTTT. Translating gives CASRLGTDTGELFF.

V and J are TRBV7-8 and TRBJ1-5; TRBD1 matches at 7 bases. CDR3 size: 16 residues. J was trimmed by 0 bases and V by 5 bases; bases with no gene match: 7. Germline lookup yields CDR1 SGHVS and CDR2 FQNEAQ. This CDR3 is CASSPGQTLSNQPQHF. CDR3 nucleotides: TGTGCCAGCAGCCCGGGACAGACCCTTAGCAATCAGCCCCAGCATTTT.

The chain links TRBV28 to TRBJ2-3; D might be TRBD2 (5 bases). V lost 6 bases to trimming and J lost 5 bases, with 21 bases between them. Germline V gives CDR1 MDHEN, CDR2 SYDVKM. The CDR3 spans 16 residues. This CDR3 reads CASSLSTRGWGDTQYF. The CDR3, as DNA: TGTGCCAGCAGCCTCTCAACTCGGGGTTGGGGAGATACGCAGTATTTT.

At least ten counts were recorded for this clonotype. CDR3 in DNA: TGCGCCAGCAGCCACATATCGGGAGAGCAGTACTTC. Its translation: CASSHISGEQYF. The chain carries TRBV4-3 and TRBJ2-7; maybe TRBD2 (5 bases). V lost 3 bases, J lost 7 bases, and 10 bases lay in between. CDR1 and CDR2 from the germline V gene are LGHNA and YSLEER. The CDR3 consists of 12 residues.

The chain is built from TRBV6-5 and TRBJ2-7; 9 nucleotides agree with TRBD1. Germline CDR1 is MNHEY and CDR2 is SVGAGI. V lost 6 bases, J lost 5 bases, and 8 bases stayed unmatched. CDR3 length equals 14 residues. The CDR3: CASSPGQGGNEQYF. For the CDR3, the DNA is TGTGCCAGCAGCCCGGGACAGGGAGGAAACGAGCAGTACTTC.

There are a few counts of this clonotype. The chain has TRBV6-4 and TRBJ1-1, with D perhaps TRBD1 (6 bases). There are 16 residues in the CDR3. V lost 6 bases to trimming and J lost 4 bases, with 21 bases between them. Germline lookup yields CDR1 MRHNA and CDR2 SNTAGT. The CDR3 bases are TGTGCCAGCAGACCCAGGGGAAGGGGTATTGCCACTGAAGCTTTCTTT. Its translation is CASRPRGRGIATEAFF.

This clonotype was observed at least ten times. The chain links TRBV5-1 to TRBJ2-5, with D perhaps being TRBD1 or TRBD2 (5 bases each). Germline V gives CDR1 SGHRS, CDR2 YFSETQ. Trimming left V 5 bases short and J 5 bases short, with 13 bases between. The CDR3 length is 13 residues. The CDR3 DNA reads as TGCGCCAGCAGTCCCGGGGCGACGGAGACCCAGTACTTC. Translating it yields CASSPGATETQYF.

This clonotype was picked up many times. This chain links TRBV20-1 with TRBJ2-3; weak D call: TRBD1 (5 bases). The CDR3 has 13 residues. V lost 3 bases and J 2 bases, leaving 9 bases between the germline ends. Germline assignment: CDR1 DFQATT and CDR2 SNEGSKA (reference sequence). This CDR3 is CSASPGNTDTQYF. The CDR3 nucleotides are TGCAGTGCTAGTCCAGGGAACACAGATACGCAGTATTTT.

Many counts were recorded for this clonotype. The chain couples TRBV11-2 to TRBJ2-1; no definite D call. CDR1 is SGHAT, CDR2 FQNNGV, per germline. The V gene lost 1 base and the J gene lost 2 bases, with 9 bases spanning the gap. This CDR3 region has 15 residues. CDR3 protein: CASSLVRRTYNEQFF. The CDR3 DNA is TGTGCCAGCAGCTTAGTGAGAAGAACCTACAATGAGCAGTTCTTC.

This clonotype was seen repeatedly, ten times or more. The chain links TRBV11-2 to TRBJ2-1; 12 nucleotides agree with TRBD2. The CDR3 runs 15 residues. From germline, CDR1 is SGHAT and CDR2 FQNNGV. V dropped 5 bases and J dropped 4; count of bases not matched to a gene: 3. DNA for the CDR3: TGTGCCAGCAGCCAACTAGCGGGGGGATACAATGAGCAGTTCTTC. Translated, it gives CASSQLAGGYNEQFF.

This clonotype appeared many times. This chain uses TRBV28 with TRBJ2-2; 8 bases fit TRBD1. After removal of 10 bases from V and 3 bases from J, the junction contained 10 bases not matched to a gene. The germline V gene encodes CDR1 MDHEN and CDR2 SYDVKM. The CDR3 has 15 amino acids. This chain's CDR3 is CAIHAGTGYTGELFF. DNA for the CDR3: TGTGCCATCCACGCCGGGACAGGATACACCGGGGAGCTGTTTTTT.

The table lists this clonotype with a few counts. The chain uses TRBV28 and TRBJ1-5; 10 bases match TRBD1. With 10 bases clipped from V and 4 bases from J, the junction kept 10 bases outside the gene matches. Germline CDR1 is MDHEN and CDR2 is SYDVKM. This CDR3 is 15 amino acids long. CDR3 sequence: CATEDRGLENQPQHF. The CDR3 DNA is TGTGCCACCGAGGACAGGGGGTTGGAAAATCAGCCCCAGCATTTT.

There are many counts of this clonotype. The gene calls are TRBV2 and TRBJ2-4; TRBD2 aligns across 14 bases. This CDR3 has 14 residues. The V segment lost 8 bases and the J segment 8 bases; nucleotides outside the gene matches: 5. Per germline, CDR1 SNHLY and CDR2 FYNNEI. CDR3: CASRTSGGPDIQYF. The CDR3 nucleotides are TGTGCCAGCCGGACTAGCGGGGGGCCGGACATTCAGTACTTC.

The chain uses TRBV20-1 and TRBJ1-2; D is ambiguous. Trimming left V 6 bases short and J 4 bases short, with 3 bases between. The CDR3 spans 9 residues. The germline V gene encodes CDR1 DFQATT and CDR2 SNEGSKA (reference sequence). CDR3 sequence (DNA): TGCAGTGCGGGCTATGGCTACACCTTC. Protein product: CSAGYGYTF.

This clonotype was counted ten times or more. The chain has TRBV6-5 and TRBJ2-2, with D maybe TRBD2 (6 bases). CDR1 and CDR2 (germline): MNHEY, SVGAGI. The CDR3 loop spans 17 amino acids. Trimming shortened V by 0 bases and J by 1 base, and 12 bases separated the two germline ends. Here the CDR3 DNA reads TGTGCCAGCAGTTACTCGATAGGCGGGGTGAACACCGGGGAGCTGTTTTTT. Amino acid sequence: CASSYSIGGVNTGELFF.

Written as DNA, the CDR3 is TGTGCCAGCAGCCGAAGGGTGGTGAATTCACCCCTCCACTTT. The encoded protein is CASSRRVVNSPLHF. This sequence joins TRBV7-2 and TRBJ1-6; D remains ambiguous. The CDR3 runs to 14 residues. Per germline, CDR1 SGHTA and CDR2 FQGNSA. V lost 5 bases and J lost 7, with 12 bases in between. Filled out from reference TRBV7-2 and TRBJ1-6, the complete variable domain reads GAGVSQSPSNKVTEKGKDVELRCDPISGHTALYWYRQSLGQGLEFLIYFQGNSAPDKSGLPSDRFSAERTGGSVSTLTIQRTQQEDSAVYLCASSRRVVNSPLHFGNGTRLTVT.

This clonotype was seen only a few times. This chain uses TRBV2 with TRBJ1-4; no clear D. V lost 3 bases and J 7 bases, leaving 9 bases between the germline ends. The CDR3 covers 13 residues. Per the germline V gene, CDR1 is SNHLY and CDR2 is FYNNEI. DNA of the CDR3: TGTGCCAGCAGTGATAGGCGAGGTGAAAAACTGTTTTTT. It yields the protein CASSDRRGEKLFF.

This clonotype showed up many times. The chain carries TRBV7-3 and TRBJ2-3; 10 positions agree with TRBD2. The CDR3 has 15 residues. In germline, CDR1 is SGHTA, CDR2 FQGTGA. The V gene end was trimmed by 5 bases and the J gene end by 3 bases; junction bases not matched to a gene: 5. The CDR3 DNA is TGTGCCAGCAGCCTGAGCGGGGGGGCGACAGATACGCAGTATTTT. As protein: CASSLSGGATDTQYF.

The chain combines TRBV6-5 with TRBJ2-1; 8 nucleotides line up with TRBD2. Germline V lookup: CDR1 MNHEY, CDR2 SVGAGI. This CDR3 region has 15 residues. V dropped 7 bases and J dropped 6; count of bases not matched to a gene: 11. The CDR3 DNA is TGTGCCAGCACCGCCTTGCCGGGGGGGCCCAATGAGCAGTTCTTC. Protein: CASTALPGGPNEQFF.

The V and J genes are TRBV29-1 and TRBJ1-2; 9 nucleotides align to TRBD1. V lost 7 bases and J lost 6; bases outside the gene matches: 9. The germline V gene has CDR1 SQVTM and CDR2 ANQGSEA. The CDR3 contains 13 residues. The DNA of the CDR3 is TGCAGCGCCAAACAGGGGGCGGACGATGGCTACACCTTC. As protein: CSAKQGADDGYTF. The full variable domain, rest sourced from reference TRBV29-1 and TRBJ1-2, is SAVISQKPSRDICQRGTSLTIQCQVDSQVTMMFWYRQQPGQSLTLIATANQGSEATYESGFVIDKFPISRPNLTFSTLTVSNMSPEDSSIYLCSAKQGADDGYTFGSGTRLTVV.

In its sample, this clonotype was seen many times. The CDR3 DNA reads as TGTGCCAGCAGTGCAGGCCAGCCCCAGCATTTT. It yields the protein CASSAGQPQHF. The rearrangement joins TRBV2 to TRBJ1-5; D ambiguous. The V end was cut by 4 bases, the J end by 7 bases, with 5 bases between. In germline, CDR1 is SNHLY, CDR2 FYNNEI. This CDR3 region has 11 residues.